The rows below give T cell receptor beta chains drawn from one sample of a study of CD8 T cells in ankylosing spondylitis. TCRdb called the 5' RACE reads again in MiXCR, with one record for every CDR3 protein. Among approximately 350,000 distinct CDR3 sequences, 20% were seen once, and the ten largest hold less than 15%. Source material: blood, either unsorted or a sorted T cell fraction (not recorded which). The receptors come from a male donor with ankylosing spondylitis or in good health (not recorded which). Both conserved end residues are part of each CDR3. The order of the fields is D gene, J gene, V gene, clone size, CDR3 DNA, CDR3 protein. The D gene is left open where the match is weak. Size tells how often a clone was seen (once, few, many) or the class of an expanded clone, and some rows leave it out.

- TRBJ2-1 TRBV3-1 - TGTGCCAGCAGCCCCTCCCCCGGGACCAATGAGCAGTTCTTC CASSPSPGTNEQFF
- TRBJ2-1 TRBV2 - TGTGCCAGCAGTGAAGGGCTAGCGCAAGACGAGCAGTTCTTC CASSEGLAQDEQFF
- TRBJ2-4 TRBV20-1 - TGCAGTGCTCCCCGGACGATAGCCAAAAACATTCAGTACTTC CSAPRTIAKNIQYF
TRBD2 TRBJ2-3 TRBV12-3/TRBV12-4 - TGTGCCAGCAGGCTGGGACTAGCGAAGGATACGCAGTATTTT CASRLGLAKDTQYF
- TRBJ2-7 TRBV29-1 - TGCAGCGTTGAAGAGGGGGTCCCCTACGAGCAGTACTTC CSVEEGVPYEQYF
- TRBJ2-7 TRBV19 - TGTGCCAGTAGTGCGGCCGCGTCCTACGAGCAGTACTTC CASSAAASYEQYF
- TRBJ1-5 TRBV24-1 few TGTGCCACCAGTGGGGGGACTAATAGCAATCAGCCCCAGCATTTT CATSGGTNSNQPQHF
- TRBJ2-5 TRBV5-1 - TGCGCCAGCAGCTTGGGACCGGGGGCTCAAGAGACCCAGTACTTC CASSLGPGAQETQYF
- TRBJ2-7 TRBV5-4 - TGTGCCAGCAGCTTGGAGTCAGGAGATTACGAGCAGTACTTC CASSLESGDYEQYF
- TRBJ2-3 TRBV10-3 - TGTGCCCCCCTGGGGATTAGCACAGATACGCAGTATTTT CAPLGISTDTQYF
- TRBJ2-7 TRBV3-1 - TGTGCCAGCAGCCAAGCTTTCGGGGTTTGGTTTGGCGAGCAGTACTTC CASSQAFGVWFGEQYF
- TRBJ2-7 TRBV5-1 - TGCGCCAGCACAGGCTCCAGCTCCTACGAGCAGTACTTC CASTGSSSYEQYF
- TRBJ2-3 TRBV2 - TGTGCCAGCAGTGTCCGGGGAGAGAGCACAGATACGCAGTATTTT CASSVRGESTDTQYF
- TRBJ2-5 TRBV5-6 - TGTGCCAGCAGCTGCTTGGGGAGAGAGACCCAGTACTTC CASSCLGRETQYF
- TRBJ1-1 TRBV29-1 many TGCAGCGTTGAAGATCAGAAGAGAGGGAACACTGAAGCTTTCTTT CSVEDQKRGNTEAFF
- TRBJ2-5 TRBV7-9 - TGTGCCAGCAGCCCGGGGGATCCTCGGGAGACCCAGTACTTC CASSPGDPRETQYF
- TRBJ2-3 TRBV5-1 - TGCGCCAGCTGCTTGGAGTACTGCCCAACAGATACGCAGTATTTT CASCLEYCPTDTQYF
TRBD2 TRBJ2-3 TRBV20-1 - TGCTGTGCTAGAGATGAGACGGGGGGGTACGATACGCAGTATTTT CCARDETGGYDTQYF
- TRBJ1-6 TRBV7-8 - TGTGCCAGCAGCTTAGTTCGCCTGGGTTTTGGTTCACCCCTCCACTTT CASSLVRLGFGSPLHF
TRBD1 TRBJ2-7 TRBV5-5 few TGTGCCAGCAGCTTGACGGACAGGGTCTTTTACGAGCAGTACTTC CASSLTDRVFYEQYF
- TRBJ2-3 TRBV9 few TGTGCCAGCAGCCTACCCGAAGGGGCAGAAGATACGCAGTATTTT CASSLPEGAEDTQYF
- TRBJ2-1 TRBV2 - TGTGCCAGAGAGGGGAGGTCTACTAATGAGCAGTTCTTC CAREGRSTNEQFF
- TRBJ2-1 TRBV12-3/TRBV12-4 - TGTGCCAGCAGTCCCCTCGGGACCTACAATGAGCAGTTCTTC CASSPLGTYNEQFF
TRBD2 TRBJ2-5 TRBV7-6 - TGTGCCAGCAGCTTTCCAAGCGGGGGGGCCTTTGAGACCCAGTACTTC CASSFPSGGAFETQYF